A selection of T cell receptor beta chains follows, all from one sample in a study of human T cells and chemical hapten exposure. TCRdb redid the calling of the RACE reads with MiXCR, one entry per CDR3 protein. The table has about 100,000 distinct CDR3 sequences, roughly a tenth seen once. Sequencing used whole blood, obtained in connection with sensitization to the hapten diphenylcyclopropenone (DPC). Receptors originate from a middle-aged man with alopecia areata. Some clones in this sample may be carry-over from other donors' samples. Both conserved end residues are part of each CDR3. A D gene is named only where the DNA matches it firmly. The size entry is marked missing in some rows and otherwise reads once, few, many or a size class.

clone size	D gene	V gene	J gene	CDR3 DNA	CDR3 protein
many	NA	TRBV29-1	TRBJ1-1	TGCAGCGTTGAAAGGCTGGTTGCTGCCCCCCCTGAAGCTTTCTTT	CSVERLVAAPPEAFF
NA	TRBD2	TRBV12-3/TRBV12-4	TRBJ2-1	TGTGCCAGCATAGAGTCTAGCGGGAGATACAATGAGCAGTTCTTC	CASIESSGRYNEQFF
many	TRBD1	TRBV7-9	TRBJ1-5	TGTGCCAGCAGTCCCGGACAGGGGCCGAATCAGCCCCAGCATTTT	CASSPGQGPNQPQHF
NA	TRBD1	TRBV13	TRBJ2-7	TGTGCCAGCAGCTGGAGGACAGGGGACGAGCAGTACTTC	CASSWRTGDEQYF
NA	TRBD2	TRBV11-3	TRBJ2-1	TGTGCCAGCAGCCAAACCGGGACTACCCTCAATGAGCAGTTCTTC	CASSQTGTTLNEQFF
many	TRBD1	TRBV25-1	TRBJ1-1	TGTGCCAGCAGTTTCAGGGGGCGAGCTTTCTTT	CASSFRGRAFF
NA	TRBD1	TRBV27	TRBJ1-6	TGTGCCAGCAGTGCGACAGGGATGGGGTCACCCCTCCACTTT	CASSATGMGSPLHF
NA	NA	TRBV19	TRBJ2-5	TGTGCCAGTAGTATAGATGGACGGGGTAGAGGGACCCAGTACTTC	CASSIDGRGRGTQYF
many	NA	TRBV4-1	TRBJ2-5	TGCGCCAGCAGCCCGCGTGGCAGCCCGAGGGTTGAGACCCAGTACTTC	CASSPRGSPRVETQYF
NA	NA	TRBV10-3	TRBJ2-6	TGTGCCATCAGGAGCCCTGGGGCCAACGTCCTGACTTTC	CAIRSPGANVLTF
few	TRBD1	TRBV5-5	TRBJ2-3	TGTGCCAGCAGCCAATTCGACAGGGTAGATACGCAGTATTTT	CASSQFDRVDTQYF
many	NA	TRBV29-1	TRBJ1-1	TGCAGCGTTGAAGGAGGCTTCTCGAACACTGAAGCTTTCTTT	CSVEGGFSNTEAFF
few	NA	TRBV2	TRBJ2-1	TGTGCCAGCAGAAGCAGGAGCTCCTACAATGAGCAGTTCTTC	CASRSRSSYNEQFF
few	NA	TRBV30	TRBJ1-6	TGTGCCTGGGGAAGACAGTCACTGTCCTTTAATTCACCCCTCCACTTT	CAWGRQSLSFNSPLHF
few	NA	TRBV10-3	TRBJ2-2	TGTGCCATCAGACCACCGGCCGGGGAGCTGTTTTTT	CAIRPPAGELFF
few	TRBD2	TRBV7-2	TRBJ2-1	TGTGCCAGCAACATAGCGGGAGCCAATGAGCAGTTCTTC	CASNIAGANEQFF
NA	TRBD1	TRBV5-1	TRBJ1-1	TGCGCCAGCAGGGCAGGGGGCGGAGGGGCCAACACTGAAGCTTTCTTT	CASRAGGGGANTEAFF
NA	TRBD2	TRBV5-4	TRBJ2-1	TGTGCCAGCAGATATGAACTGTCCGGGACTAGCGGCAATGAGCAGTTCTTC	CASRYELSGTSGNEQFF
few	TRBD1	TRBV30	TRBJ1-1	TGTGCCTGGAGAACTCGGACAGGGAGCGGAAGGGACACTGAAGCTTTCTTT	CAWRTRTGSGRDTEAFF
NA	TRBD2	TRBV9	TRBJ2-1	TGTGCCAGCAGCGCCGGACTAGCGGGAGTACACAATGAGCAGTTCTTC	CASSAGLAGVHNEQFF
few	NA	TRBV7-9	TRBJ2-4	TGTGCCAGCAGTCAGGGAAGTAACAAAAACATTCAGTACTTC	CASSQGSNKNIQYF
few	TRBD2	TRBV7-2	TRBJ2-7	TGTGCCAGCAGCCGAACCGGGACTAGCGGGCAGTCCTACGAGCAGTACTTC	CASSRTGTSGQSYEQYF
NA	TRBD2	TRBV4-3	TRBJ2-1	TGCGCCAGCAGCCAATACTCGTCTAGCGGGACCTCATACAATGAGCAGTTCTTC	CASSQYSSSGTSYNEQFF
few	NA	TRBV6-5	TRBJ2-5	TGTGCCAGCAGATCGAGAGAGACCCAGTACTTC	CASRSRETQYF
few	NA	TRBV6-1	TRBJ1-4	TGTGCCAGCAGCGCACAGACAGGCTTGGGGACTGAAAAACTGTTTTTT	CASSAQTGLGTEKLFF
NA	TRBD1	TRBV24-1	TRBJ2-2	TGTGCCACCAGTAGGGGACAGGCCACCGGGGAGCTGTTTTTT	CATSRGQATGELFF
many	TRBD1	TRBV11-2	TRBJ1-1	TGTGCCAGCAGCAAAGAAGGGGGCCTCATGAACACTGAAGCTTTCTTT	CASSKEGGLMNTEAFF
few	TRBD2	TRBV7-8	TRBJ2-3	TGTGCCAGCAGTCTAGCGGGAGGCAATACGCAGTATTTT	CASSLAGGNTQYF
NA	NA	TRBV9	TRBJ2-5	TGTGCCAGCAGCGTAGACACTAAACAAGAGACCCAGTACTTC	CASSVDTKQETQYF
few	NA	TRBV30	TRBJ2-7	TGTGCCTGGAGTGAACTGGAGCTGTACTTC	CAWSELELYF
few	NA	TRBV4-2	TRBJ1-5	TGTGCCAGCAGCCCCCAGGCAGGGAATCAGCCCCAGCATTTT	CASSPQAGNQPQHF
NA	NA	TRBV2	TRBJ1-5	TGTGCCAGCACTAGGCAGCATAGCAATCAGCCCCAGCATTTT	CASTRQHSNQPQHF
NA	NA	TRBV7-2	TRBJ1-1	TGTGCCAGCAGCTTAGGAGGGGGAGGTTCTTTCTTT	CASSLGGGGSFF
few	NA	TRBV6-5	TRBJ2-3	TGTGCCAGTTCGGAGATTGTGGGTCCAGATACGCAGTATTTT	CASSEIVGPDTQYF
few	TRBD2	TRBV10-3	TRBJ2-5	TGTGCCATCAGGGGACTAGCGGGAGTGGAGACCCAGTACTTC	CAIRGLAGVETQYF
many	NA	TRBV29-1	TRBJ1-3	TGCAGCGTTGAAGATCTTCCGGGTTCGACTGGAAACACCATATATTTT	CSVEDLPGSTGNTIYF
few	NA	TRBV20-1	TRBJ2-2	TGCAGTGCTAGAGCGGGGGTAACGCCGAACACCGGGGAGCTGTTTTTT	CSARAGVTPNTGELFF
few	NA	TRBV12-3/TRBV12-4	TRBJ1-4	TGTGCCAGCAGTTTGTTCCCGGGAATTAATGAAAAACTGTTTTTT	CASSLFPGINEKLFF
NA	TRBD1	TRBV12-3/TRBV12-4	TRBJ2-3	TGTGCCAGCAGCTTGGGACAGGGGGACACAGATACGCAGTATTTT	CASSLGQGDTDTQYF
many	NA	TRBV7-3	TRBJ1-6	TGTGCCAGCAGCTTAGGTGGTACGCGGAGTTCACCCCTCCACTTT	CASSLGGTRSSPLHF
NA	NA	TRBV28	TRBJ2-7	TGTGCCAGCAATGGGGCCAGCACCTACGAGCAGTACTTC	CASNGASTYEQYF
NA	NA	TRBV5-1	TRBJ2-3	TGCGCCAGCAGCTTAAACCAGGGCACAGATACGCAGTATTTT	CASSLNQGTDTQYF
NA	NA	TRBV2	TRBJ2-3	TGTGCCAGCAGAATTAGCACAGATACGCAGTATTTT	CASRISTDTQYF
NA	NA	TRBV27	TRBJ2-2	TGTGCCAGCAGTTTATCTTGGCGAGGGGAGCTGTTTTTT	CASSLSWRGELFF
NA	TRBD2	TRBV27	TRBJ2-5	TGTGCCAGCAGCTGGAGCGGGAGACGCCAAGAGACCCAGTACTTC	CASSWSGRRQETQYF
few	TRBD2	TRBV20-1	TRBJ2-7	TGCAGTGCAATCGAGCGGGAGTCATCGCCCTACGAGCAGTACTTC	CSAIERESSPYEQYF
few	TRBD2	TRBV30	TRBJ2-1	TGTGCCTGGACCCCCATGGGGGTACTGAGAGCGGGAGGAGGTTCCTACAATGAGCAGTTCTTC	CAWTPMGVLRAGGGSYNEQFF
few	TRBD2	TRBV13	TRBJ2-2	TGTGCCAGCAGTGGAGGACTAGTGGTTGCCGGGGAGCTGTTTTTT	CASSGGLVVAGELFF
few	TRBD2	TRBV6-2/TRBV6-3	TRBJ2-1	TGTGCCAGCAGACCCGGGACTAGCGGGAGGATCGATGAGCAGTTCTTC	CASRPGTSGRIDEQFF
NA	NA	TRBV7-8	TRBJ2-6	TGTGCCAGCAGCTGGGGGAGGCCGGGACAGCCTGGGGCCAACGTCCTGACTTTC	CASSWGRPGQPGANVLTF
few	TRBD2	TRBV6-6	TRBJ2-3	TGTGCCAGCAGTACTAAGCGGGAGGCTACAGATACGCAGTATTTT	CASSTKREATDTQYF
NA	NA	TRBV6-6	TRBJ2-5	TGTGCCACGGGACTCCGGACCGAGACCCAGTACTTC	CATGLRTETQYF
few	NA	TRBV5-1	TRBJ2-4	TGCGCCAGCACCCCAGATGCCCTCACTCTAGCCAAAAACATTCAGTACTTC	CASTPDALTLAKNIQYF
few	TRBD1	TRBV6-5	TRBJ1-3	TGTGCCAGCAGTTATTCGGCACCGGGACAGGGAACCTCTGGAAACACCATATATTTT	CASSYSAPGQGTSGNTIYF
few	NA	TRBV12-3/TRBV12-4	TRBJ2-3	TGTGCCAGCAGTTTAGGGGCGATCACAGATACGCAGTATTTT	CASSLGAITDTQYF